The 31 T cell receptor beta chains below all came from one sample that was sequenced in a study. Cells sorted as Tregs were CD4+, CD25+ and CD127-/low. MiXCR was run by TCRdb on the 5' RACE reads, yielding one entry per CDR3 protein. The sample yields approximately 11,000 distinct CDR3 sequences, over 25% seen once. The specimen sequenced was Tregs sorted from a lymph node. The receptors come from a female donor with breast cancer.

This clonotype was found a few times. The junction and the germline gene differ at one end; a read error may be behind it. The V call is TRBV12-3 or TRBV12-4, the J call TRBJ2-5, with D possibly TRBD2 on 5 matching bases. This CDR3 contains 13 residues. CDR3 nucleotides: TGTGTCAGCAGCCGCCGAGGGTTAGAGACCCAGTACTTC. Protein sequence: CVSSRRGLETQYF.

In its sample, this clonotype is medium-sized (0.01 to 0.1%). The chain couples TRBV2 to TRBJ1-5, with 9 bases identical to TRBD1. V shed 6 bases, J shed 0 bases, and the junction held 6 bases outside the gene matches. CDR3 length: 16 amino acids. Germline CDR1 and CDR2: SNHLY and FYNNEI. The CDR3 DNA is TGTGCCAGCAGCGGTACAGGGGGCCTTAGCAATCAGCCCCAGCATTTT. As protein: CASSGTGGLSNQPQHF.

This clonotype was found many times. The V call is TRBV7-6, the J call TRBJ2-2, with TRBD2 matching 14 bases. In germline, CDR1 is SGHVS, CDR2 FNYEAQ. The CDR3 sequence is 16 residues long. The ends lost 5 bases at V and 6 bases at J; junction bases unmatched: 5. The CDR3 here is CASSPGLAGVAGELFF. CDR3 nucleotide sequence: TGTGCCAGCAGCCCGGGACTAGCGGGAGTAGCCGGGGAGCTGTTTTTT.

In its sample, this clonotype ranks as medium-sized. V and J are TRBV3-1 and TRBJ1-3, with 7 bases that match TRBD1. V lost 5 bases to trimming and J lost 4 bases; unmatched junction nucleotides: 5. The CDR3 sequence is 14 residues long. Germline CDR1 reads LGHDT; CDR2 reads YNNKEL (reference sequence). The CDR3 coding sequence is TGTGCCAGCAGCTTCGGGACAGTCGGAAACACCATATATTTT. Amino acid sequence: CASSFGTVGNTIYF.

This clonotype is medium-sized (0.01 to 0.1%) within its sample. The chain couples TRBV6-5 to TRBJ1-2; D remains ambiguous. V lost 0 bases, J lost 2 bases, and 7 bases lay in between. From germline, CDR1 is MNHEY and CDR2 SVGAGI. This CDR3 has 14 amino acids. The CDR3 sequence is CASSYSSDNYGYTF. CDR3 nucleotides: TGTGCCAGCAGTTACTCTTCGGACAACTATGGCTACACCTTC.

This clonotype is medium-sized (0.01 to 0.1%) by share. This chain uses TRBV7-6 with TRBJ2-3, with TRBD2 identical over 9 bases. The CDR3 totals 16 residues. Germline assignment: CDR1 SGHVS and CDR2 FNYEAQ. Trimming cost V 5 bases and J 2 bases; bases outside gene matches: 8. This CDR3 is CASSQWPSGDTDTQYF. The CDR3 DNA follows: TGTGCCAGCAGCCAGTGGCCTAGCGGGGACACAGATACGCAGTATTTT.

V usage is TRBV20-1 and J usage is TRBJ2-7; D is unclear. The length of the CDR3 is 13 residues. The germline V gene encodes CDR1 DFQATT and CDR2 SNEGSKA (reference sequence). V lost 3 bases and J 4 bases, leaving 13 bases between the germline ends. The CDR3 region is CSASSGFGYEQYF. DNA for the CDR3: TGCAGTGCTAGCTCCGGGTTTGGTTACGAGCAGTACTTC.

A note on this clonotype: Mismatch with germline at one junction end may stem from a read error. This chain links TRBV27 with TRBJ2-7; 9 nucleotides line up with TRBD2. The germline CDR1 and CDR2 sequences are MNHEY and SMNVEV (reference sequence). The CDR3 runs 15 residues. In nucleotides, the CDR3 is TGTGCCAGCAGTATATCGACTAGCGGCCTATACGAGCAGTACTTC. Amino acids: CASSISTSGLYEQYF.

Turning to this clonotype: A much larger clone sits a single nucleotide away, making a read error possible. The chain recombines TRBV5-4 with TRBJ1-4; D unresolved. This CDR3 is 15 amino acids long. The germline V and J ends were trimmed by 5 bases and 3 bases, with 14 bases remaining between them. CDR1 and CDR2 (germline): SGHNT, YYREEE (reference sequence). The CDR3 sequence: CASSKIPASNEKLFF. CDR3 bases: TGTGCCAGCAGTAAAATCCCCGCGTCTAATGAAAAACTGTTTTTT.

This clonotype was observed at least ten times. V gene TRBV10-3 combines with J gene TRBJ2-7; TRBD1 aligns across 7 bases. With V trimmed by 10 bases and J by 5 bases, 17 bases remained unmatched. This CDR3 comprises 15 residues. Germline loops: CDR1 ENHRY, CDR2 SYGVKD. The CDR3 DNA follows: TGTGCCACCGCCCTCGCCGGCGATACAGGGGACGAGCAGTACTTC. Encoded protein: CATALAGDTGDEQYF.

V usage is TRBV7-9 and J usage is TRBJ2-1; 8 bases match TRBD2. Germline values: CDR1 SEHNR, CDR2 FQNEAQ (reference sequence). Losses at the gene ends were 1 base for V and 14 bases for J; bases not matched to a gene: 4. CDR3 size: 12 residues. DNA for the CDR3: TGTGCCAGCAGCTTAGGGGCGGGGGGTAAGTTCTTC. This gives the protein CASSLGAGGKFF. The variable domain in full, completed from reference TRBV7-9 and TRBJ2-1, reads DTGVSQNPRHKITKRGQNVTFRCDPISEHNRLYWYRQTLGQGPEFLTYFQNEAQLEKSRLLSDRFSAERPKGSFSTLEIQRTEQGDSAMYLCASSLGAGGKFFGPGTRLTVL.

This clonotype was seen at least ten times. The chain couples TRBV2 to TRBJ1-2, with D hard to call. V dropped 9 bases and J dropped 4 bases, with 18 bases sitting between them. The CDR3 extends over 14 amino acids. The germline V gene encodes CDR1 SNHLY and CDR2 FYNNEI. CDR3 residues: CASKGGNRIYGYTF. CDR3 sequence (DNA): TGTGCCAGTAAGGGTGGGAACCGCATCTATGGCTACACCTTC.

This clonotype came up a few times. V gene TRBV24-1 combines with J gene TRBJ2-1, with TRBD2 matching 11 bases. V shed 3 bases and J 4 bases; nucleotides not matched to a gene: 10. CDR3 length: 18 amino acids. CDR1 and CDR2 from the germline V gene are KGHDR and SFDVKD. CDR3 loop: CATSDRTGTSGLYNEQFF. The CDR3 DNA is TGTGCCACCAGTGATAGAACCGGGACTAGCGGCCTTTACAATGAGCAGTTCTTC.

By sample share, this clonotype is medium-sized. The chain couples TRBV20-1 to TRBJ2-5; 14 bases are a match to TRBD2. Trimming at V came to 0 bases and at J to 2 bases, leaving 8 bases not matched to a gene. There are 18 residues in the CDR3. From germline, CDR1 is DFQATT and CDR2 SNEGSKA (reference sequence). CDR3 bases: TGCAGTGCTAGAGATTTAGAGACTAGCGGGAGGGAACAAGAGACCCAGTACTTC. Its protein is CSARDLETSGREQETQYF.

This clonotype is termed medium-sized. The chain employs TRBV15 and TRBJ2-7, with no clear D. V lost 8 bases, J lost 1 base, and 12 bases lay in between. The CDR3 totals 13 residues. Germline V gives CDR1 LNHNV, CDR2 YYDKDF (reference sequence). The CDR3 nucleotides are TGTGCCACCTCCCCATCGAGATCCTACGAGCAGTACTTC. Translated: CATSPSRSYEQYF.

This chain uses TRBV29-1 with TRBJ2-1; tentatively, D is TRBD1 (5 bases). The CDR3 extends over 12 amino acids. Trimming pared 6 bases from V and 6 bases from J, leaving 12 bases between. The V gene's germline CDR1 is SQVTM and CDR2 ANQGSEA. CDR3: CSVRVRVNEQFF. As DNA, the CDR3 is TGCAGCGTCAGGGTAAGGGTCAATGAGCAGTTCTTC.

Comment on this clonotype: Given a much more abundant clone one base away, this may be a read error. The CDR3 DNA is TGTGCCACCAGTTACCCCGACAGGGGAGCAGCTTTCTTT. It specifies CATSYPDRGAAFF. This chain connects TRBV24-1 to TRBJ1-1, with 8 positions matching TRBD1. V was clipped by 6 bases and J by 10 bases; unmatched bases: 9. CDR3 length equals 13 residues. The germline gives CDR1 KGHDR, CDR2 SFDVKD.

This clonotype has a count of ten or more. The chain employs TRBV28 and TRBJ2-7; D is possibly TRBD2 (5 bases). Per the germline V gene, CDR1 is MDHEN and CDR2 is SYDVKM. The V gene lost 2 bases and the J gene lost 6 bases, with 8 bases spanning the gap. The CDR3 sequence is 12 residues long. DNA for the CDR3: TGTGCCAGCAGTTTACGTCGGGGCGAGCAGTACTTC. Its translation is CASSLRRGEQYF.

By share of the sample, this clonotype is medium-sized. This sequence joins TRBV24-1 and TRBJ2-1, with 13 bases lining up with TRBD2. The germline V gene has CDR1 KGHDR and CDR2 SFDVKD. The CDR3 spans 16 residues. Germline trimming cut 4 bases from V and 10 bases from J; bases unmatched to any gene: 9. This chain's CDR3 is CATSDQTSGRLIEQFF. CDR3 in DNA: TGTGCCACCAGTGACCAGACTAGCGGGAGGTTGATAGAGCAGTTCTTC.

This clonotype was counted ten times or more. The CDR3 DNA follows: TGTGCCAGCAGCATTCCGACTAGCGGGCTTCCTAGCACAGATACGCAGTATTTT. Its translation is CASSIPTSGLPSTDTQYF. The genes are TRBV7-9 and TRBJ2-3; 10 bases fit TRBD2. The CDR3 consists of 18 residues. CDR1 and CDR2 from the germline V gene are SEHNR and FQNEAQ (reference sequence). Trimming cost V 5 bases and J 0 bases; bases outside gene matches: 11.

The chain recombines TRBV9 with TRBJ2-7, with 11 bases lining up with TRBD2. The trim removed 0 bases at V and 6 bases at J, leaving 2 bases unmatched. The CDR3 spans 14 residues. CDR1 is SGDLS and CDR2 is YYNGEE in the germline V gene. CDR3 protein: CASSVGGTSGEQYF. The DNA for the CDR3 is TGTGCCAGCAGCGTAGGGGGGACTAGCGGCGAGCAGTACTTC.

Relative to its sample, this clonotype is medium-sized. The chain couples TRBV4-2 to TRBJ2-2; D is ambiguous. V lost 3 bases to trimming and J lost 7 bases, with 3 bases between them. CDR1 and CDR2 from the germline V gene are LGHNA and YNFKEQ. The CDR3 length is 11 residues. The CDR3: CASSQRGELFF. DNA for the CDR3: TGTGCCAGCAGCCAGCGCGGGGAGCTGTTTTTT.

V and J are TRBV24-1 and TRBJ2-2; 9 nucleotides match TRBD1. Trimming took 5 bases from V and 6 from J; bases not matched to a gene: 15. Germline V lookup: CDR1 KGHDR, CDR2 SFDVKD. This CDR3 is 18 amino acids long. CDR3 in amino acids: CATSASAEGQGPSGELFF. Here the CDR3 DNA reads TGTGCCACCAGTGCGTCCGCGGAGGGACAGGGTCCGTCCGGGGAGCTGTTTTTT.

The chain joins TRBV20-1 to TRBJ1-2; no definite D call. Per germline, CDR1 DFQATT and CDR2 SNEGSKA (reference sequence). V lost 6 bases and J 6 bases, leaving 14 bases between the germline ends. The CDR3 is 12 amino acids. CDR3 protein: CSASGTSDGYTF. The CDR3 DNA is TGCAGTGCCTCTGGAACTAGCGATGGCTACACCTTC.

The rearrangement uses TRBV5-6 and TRBJ1-5, with D unclear. Germline lookup yields CDR1 SGHDT and CDR2 YYEEEE. The CDR3 contains 13 residues. V was cut by 1 base and J by 8 bases, with 10 bases left in between. The CDR3 DNA reads TGTGCCAGCAGCTTGCTTGCTGGGAAGCCCCAGCATTTT. This codes for CASSLLAGKPQHF.

The chain is built from TRBV9 and TRBJ2-1; 9 bases are shared with TRBD2. Germline V gives CDR1 SGDLS, CDR2 YYNGEE. V was clipped by 0 bases and J by 2 bases; unmatched bases: 18. The CDR3 is made up of 21 amino acids. DNA for the CDR3: TGTGCCAGCAGCGTAGCTGAGTCGGGTGGTAGCGGGAGCTCTGCCTACAATGAGCAGTTCTTC. Translation gives CASSVAESGGSGSSAYNEQFF.

Within the sample, this clonotype is large. V usage is TRBV20-1 and J usage is TRBJ2-1, with D unresolved. V was trimmed by 6 bases and J by 4 bases, leaving 10 bases between them. The CDR3 consists of 12 residues. Germline-derived CDR1 and CDR2 are DFQATT and SNEGSKA (reference sequence). CDR3 in amino acids: CSAVDLYNEQFF. The CDR3 bases are TGCAGTGCCGTTGACTTGTACAATGAGCAGTTCTTC.

Note on this clonotype: A clone one base away is much larger, so this may be a read error. The chain uses TRBV13 and TRBJ2-1, with D maybe TRBD2 (5 bases). Germline CDR1 is PRHDT and CDR2 is FYEKMQ (reference sequence). V was pared by 5 bases and J by 4 bases, with 9 bases between. There are 13 residues in the CDR3. The CDR3 reads CASSERCYNEQFF. In nucleotides, the CDR3 is TGTGCCAGCAGCGAGCGGTGTTACAATGAGCAGTTCTTC.

This clonotype was seen more than once but under ten times. The chain employs TRBV12-3 or TRBV12-4 and TRBJ1-1; perhaps TRBD1 as D (6 bases). CDR3 length: 15 residues. V was cut by 2 bases and J by 5 bases, with 15 bases left in between. The CDR3 here is CASSLKRGVSTEAFF. CDR3 nucleotides: TGTGCCAGCAGTTTAAAAAGGGGGGTCTCGACTGAAGCTTTCTTT.

Notes on this clonotype: Mismatch with germline at one junction end may stem from a read error. This chain connects TRBV6-5 to TRBJ2-2; D is possibly TRBD2 (5 bases). This CDR3 has 15 residues. Germline V gene lookup returns CDR1 MNHEY and CDR2 SVGAGI. The CDR3 DNA follows: TGTGCCAGCAGTTGGAACGACGGGAACACCGAGGAGCTGTTTTTT. Translation: CASSWNDGNTEELFF.

A note on this clonotype: This clone may be a read error of a much larger clone one base away. The rearrangement links TRBV2 to TRBJ2-1; D remains ambiguous. Trimming removed 6 bases from V and 0 bases from J, with 15 bases in between. The CDR3 consists of 16 residues. Germline V lookup: CDR1 SNHLY, CDR2 FYNNEI. The DNA of the CDR3 is TGTGCCAGCAGAGAGGCTACGATTAGCTCCTACAATGAGCAGTTCTTC. Protein: CASREATISSYNEQFF.